There are many counts of the clone carrying this TCR beta chain. What it recognizes is unknown. The data belong to a study of blood T cells in healthy people across ages. General study results and limits: Expanded clonotype shifts may have been confounded, as the donors had an unknown CMV status. No conclusive comparison of naive versus antigen-experienced cells was possible with unsorted PBMCs.

A second about 7 to 12 cycle PCR used barcoded and J-beta primers. TCRdb re-analysed the 5' RACE reads in MiXCR, keeping a single row per CDR3 protein. The profile shows 1.5 million to 2 million distinct CDR3 sequences, 28% of them singletons. V shed 5 bases and J shed 4 bases, with 17 bases lying between them. The CDR3 has 15 residues. Germline CDR1 and CDR2: SGHVS and FNYEAQ. This receptor was identified in a woman in her thirties in good health. This sequence joins TRBV7-6 and TRBJ2-5; D not certain. Sequenced: blood. In nucleotides, the CDR3 is TGTGCCAGCAGCCAGTTCGGGCTCCGGGTAGAGACCCAGTACTTC. This translates into CASSQFGLRVETQYF.